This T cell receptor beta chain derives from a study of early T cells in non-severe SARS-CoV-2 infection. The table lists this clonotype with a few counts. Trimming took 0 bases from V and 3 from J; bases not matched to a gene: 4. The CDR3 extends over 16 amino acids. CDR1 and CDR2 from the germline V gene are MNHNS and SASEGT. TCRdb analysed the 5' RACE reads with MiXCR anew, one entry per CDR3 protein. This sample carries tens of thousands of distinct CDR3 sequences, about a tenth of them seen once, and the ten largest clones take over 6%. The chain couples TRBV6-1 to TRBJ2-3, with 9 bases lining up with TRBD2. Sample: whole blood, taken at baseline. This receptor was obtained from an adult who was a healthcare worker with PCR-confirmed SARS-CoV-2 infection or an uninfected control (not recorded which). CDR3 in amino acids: CASSEAVSGGTDTQYF. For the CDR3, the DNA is TGTGCCAGCAGTGAAGCAGTTAGCGGGGGAACAGATACGCAGTATTTT.